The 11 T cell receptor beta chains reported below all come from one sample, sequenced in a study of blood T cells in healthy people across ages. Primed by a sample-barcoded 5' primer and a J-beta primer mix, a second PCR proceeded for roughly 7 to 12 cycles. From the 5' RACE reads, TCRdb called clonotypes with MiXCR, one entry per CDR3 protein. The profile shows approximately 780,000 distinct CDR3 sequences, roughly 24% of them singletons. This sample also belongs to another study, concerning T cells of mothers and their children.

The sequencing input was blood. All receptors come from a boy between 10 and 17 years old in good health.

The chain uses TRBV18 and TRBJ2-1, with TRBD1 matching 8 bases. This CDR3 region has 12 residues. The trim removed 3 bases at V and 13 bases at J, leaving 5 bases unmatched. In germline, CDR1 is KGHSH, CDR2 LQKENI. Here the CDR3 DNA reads TGTGCCAGCTCACCCGATCAGGGGGCTCAGTTCTTC. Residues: CASSPDQGAQFF. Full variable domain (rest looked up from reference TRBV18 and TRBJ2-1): NAGVMQNPRHLVRRRGQEARLRCSPMKGHSHVYWYRQLPEEGLKFMVYLQKENIIDESGMPKERFSAEFPKEGPSILRIQQVVRGDSAAYFCASSPDQGAQFFGPGTRLTVL.

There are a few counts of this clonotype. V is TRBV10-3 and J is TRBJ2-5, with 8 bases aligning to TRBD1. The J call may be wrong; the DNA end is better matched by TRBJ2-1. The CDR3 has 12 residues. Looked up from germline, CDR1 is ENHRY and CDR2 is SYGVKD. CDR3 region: CAIRADRDEQFF. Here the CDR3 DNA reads TGTGCCATCAGGGCGGACAGGGATGAGCAGTTCTTC.

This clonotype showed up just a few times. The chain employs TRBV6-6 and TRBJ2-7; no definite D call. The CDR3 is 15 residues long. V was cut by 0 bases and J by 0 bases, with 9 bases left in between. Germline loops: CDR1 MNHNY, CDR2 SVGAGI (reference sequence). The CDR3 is CASSYSPELSYEQYF. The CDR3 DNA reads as TGTGCCAGCAGTTACTCACCAGAACTCTCCTACGAGCAGTACTTC.

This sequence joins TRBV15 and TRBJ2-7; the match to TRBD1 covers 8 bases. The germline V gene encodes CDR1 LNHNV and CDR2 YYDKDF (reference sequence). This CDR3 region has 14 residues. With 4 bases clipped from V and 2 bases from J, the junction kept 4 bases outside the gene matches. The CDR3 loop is CATSTWTGPYEQYF. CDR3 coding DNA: TGTGCCACCAGCACTTGGACAGGGCCCTACGAGCAGTACTTC.

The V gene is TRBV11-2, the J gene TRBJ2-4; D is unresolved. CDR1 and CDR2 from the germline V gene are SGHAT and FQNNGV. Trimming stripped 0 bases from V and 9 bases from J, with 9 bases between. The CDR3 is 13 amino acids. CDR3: CASSLESSTIQYF. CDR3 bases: TGTGCCAGCAGCTTAGAGTCCTCCACCATTCAGTACTTC.

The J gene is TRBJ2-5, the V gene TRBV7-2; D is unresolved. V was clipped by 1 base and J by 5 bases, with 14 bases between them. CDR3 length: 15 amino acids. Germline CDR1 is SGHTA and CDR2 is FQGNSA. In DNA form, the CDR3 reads TGTGCCAGCAGCTTAGTTGCCGCCGGCCGTGAGACCCAGTACTTC. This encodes CASSLVAAGRETQYF.

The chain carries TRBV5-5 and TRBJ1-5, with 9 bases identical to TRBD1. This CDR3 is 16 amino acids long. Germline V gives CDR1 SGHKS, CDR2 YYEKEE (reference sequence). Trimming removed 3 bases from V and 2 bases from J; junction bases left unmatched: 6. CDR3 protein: CASSSGWTGGNQPQHF. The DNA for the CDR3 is TGTGCCAGCAGCTCGGGATGGACAGGGGGCAATCAGCCCCAGCATTTT.

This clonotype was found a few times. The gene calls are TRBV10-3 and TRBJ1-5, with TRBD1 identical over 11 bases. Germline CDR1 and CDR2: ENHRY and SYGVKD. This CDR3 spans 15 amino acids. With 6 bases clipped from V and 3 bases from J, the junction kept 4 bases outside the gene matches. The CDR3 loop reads CAISRDRGDNQPQHF. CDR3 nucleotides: TGTGCCATCAGCCGGGACAGGGGGGACAATCAGCCCCAGCATTTT.

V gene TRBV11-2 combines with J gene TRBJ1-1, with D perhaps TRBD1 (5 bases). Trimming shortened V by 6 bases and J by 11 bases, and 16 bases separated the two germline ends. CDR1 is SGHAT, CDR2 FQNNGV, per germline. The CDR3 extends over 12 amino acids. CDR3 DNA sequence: TGTGCCAGCAGGACAGCCACCTCCCGGGCTTTCTTT. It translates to CASRTATSRAFF.

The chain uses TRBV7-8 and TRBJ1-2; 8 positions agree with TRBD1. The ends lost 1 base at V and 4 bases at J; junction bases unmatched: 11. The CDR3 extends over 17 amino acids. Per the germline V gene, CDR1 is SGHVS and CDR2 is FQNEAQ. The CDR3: CASSLGGQVTPVYGYTF. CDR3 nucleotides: TGTGCCAGCAGCTTAGGGGGACAGGTCACTCCTGTCTATGGCTACACCTTC. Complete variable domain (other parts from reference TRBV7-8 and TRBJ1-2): GAGVSQSPRYKVAKRGQDVALRCDPISGHVSLFWYQQALGQGPEFLTYFQNEAQLDKSGLPSDRFFAERPEGSVSTLKIQRTQQEDSAVYLCASSLGGQVTPVYGYTFGSGTRLTVV.

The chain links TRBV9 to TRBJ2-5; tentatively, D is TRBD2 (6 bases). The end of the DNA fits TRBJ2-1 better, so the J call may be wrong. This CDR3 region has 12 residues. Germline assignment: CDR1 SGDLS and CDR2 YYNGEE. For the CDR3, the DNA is TGTGCCAGCTGGCGGGGCAGGGTTGAGCAGTTCTTC. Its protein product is CASWRGRVEQFF.